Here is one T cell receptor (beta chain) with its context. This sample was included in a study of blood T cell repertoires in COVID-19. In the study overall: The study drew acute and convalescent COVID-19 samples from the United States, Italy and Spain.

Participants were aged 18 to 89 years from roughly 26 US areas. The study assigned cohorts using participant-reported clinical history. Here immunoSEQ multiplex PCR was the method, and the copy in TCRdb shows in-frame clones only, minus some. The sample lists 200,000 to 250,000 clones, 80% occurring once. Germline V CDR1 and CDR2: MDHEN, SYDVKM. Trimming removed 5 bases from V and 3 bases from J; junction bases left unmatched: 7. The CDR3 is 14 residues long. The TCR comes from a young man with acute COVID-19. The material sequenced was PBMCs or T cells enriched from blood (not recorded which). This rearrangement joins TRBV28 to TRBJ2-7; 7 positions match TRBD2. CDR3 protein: CASSLRGLHYEQYF. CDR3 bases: TGTGCCAGCAGTCTCCGGGGACTACACTACGAGCAGTACTTC.